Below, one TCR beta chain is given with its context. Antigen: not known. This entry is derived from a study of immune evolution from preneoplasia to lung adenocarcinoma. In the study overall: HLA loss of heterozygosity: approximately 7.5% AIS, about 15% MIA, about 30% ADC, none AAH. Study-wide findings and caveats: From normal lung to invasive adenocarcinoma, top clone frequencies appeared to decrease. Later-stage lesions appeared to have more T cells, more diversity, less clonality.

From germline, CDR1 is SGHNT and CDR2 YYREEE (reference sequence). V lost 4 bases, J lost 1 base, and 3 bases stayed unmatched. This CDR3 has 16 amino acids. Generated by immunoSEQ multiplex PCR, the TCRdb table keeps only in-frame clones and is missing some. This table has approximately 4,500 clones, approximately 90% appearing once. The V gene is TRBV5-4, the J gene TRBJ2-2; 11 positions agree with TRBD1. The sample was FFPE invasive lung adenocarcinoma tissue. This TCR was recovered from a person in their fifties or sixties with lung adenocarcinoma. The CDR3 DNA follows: TGTGCCAGCAGCCGGACAGGGGGCGGGAACACCGGGGAGCTGTTTTTT. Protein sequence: CASSRTGGGNTGELFF. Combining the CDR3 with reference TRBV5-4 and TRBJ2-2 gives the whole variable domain ETGVTQSPTHLIKTRGQQVTLRCSSQSGHNTVSWYQQALGQGPQFIFQYYREEENGRGNFPPRFSGLQFPNYSSELNVNALELDDSALYLCASSRTGGGNTGELFFGEGSRLTVL.